Following are 30 T cell receptor beta chains from one sample sequenced in a study of CD4 T cells in relation to SARS-CoV-2 and coronaviruses. Antigens of these TCRs are unknown. Clones were read by immunoSEQ multiplex PCR, and TCRdb kept only the in-frame ones, dropping some. The sample lists about 21,000 clones; roughly 79% were seen once. Unexposed donor CD4+ T cells date from about 2011-2018, before the COVID-19 pandemic. Isolation of CD4+ T cells took place after around 11 days in culture. The specimen sequenced was CD4+ T cells from PBMCs, cultured in vitro. These receptors originate from a human donor in good health.

The V and J genes are TRBV5-1 and TRBJ2-7; D unresolved. The CDR3 runs to 14 residues. In germline, CDR1 is SGHRS, CDR2 YFSETQ. Trimming left V 4 bases short and J 0 bases short, with 11 bases between. CDR3 loop: CASSPYPGSYEQYF. In nucleotides, the CDR3 is TGCGCCAGCAGCCCGTACCCGGGCTCCTACGAGCAGTACTTC.

This chain uses TRBV5-1 with TRBJ2-3; 11 bases map to TRBD2. V trimming: 4 bases; J trimming: 1 base; junction bases outside the gene matches: 5. CDR1 SGHRS and CDR2 YFSETQ come from the germline V gene. The CDR3 covers 16 residues. CDR3 DNA sequence: TGCGCCAGCAGCATACTAGCGGGAGAGGGCACAGATACGCAGTATTTT. Amino acid sequence: CASSILAGEGTDTQYF.

This chain connects TRBV12-3 or TRBV12-4 to TRBJ2-2; possibly TRBD2 for D (7 bases). The CDR3 covers 12 residues. Trimming removed 7 bases at V and 5 bases at J, with 8 bases between. The CDR3: CASKGGTGELFF. As DNA, the CDR3 is TGTGCCAGCAAGGGGGGGACCGGGGAGCTGTTTTTT.

This clone was picked up one time. The rearrangement links TRBV19 to TRBJ2-6; D gene ambiguous. Germline CDR1 reads LNHDA; CDR2 reads SQIVND (reference sequence). Trimming cost V 5 bases and J 0 bases, with 5 bases left between them. The CDR3 contains 14 residues. As DNA, the CDR3 is TGTGCCAGTAGTGGCTACTCTGGGGCCAACGTCCTGACTTTC. Its protein is CASSGYSGANVLTF. The full variable domain, completed using reference TRBV19 and TRBJ2-6, is DGGITQSPKYLFRKEGQNVTLSCEQNLNHDAMYWYRQDPGQGLRLIYYSQIVNDFQKGDIAEGYSVSREKKESFPLTVTSAQKNPTAFYLCASSGYSGANVLTFGAGSRLTVL.

V gene TRBV30 combines with J gene TRBJ1-2; no clear D. There are 13 residues in the CDR3. The germline CDR1 and CDR2 sequences are GTSNPN and SVGIG (reference sequence). V shed 3 bases and J shed 1 base, with 9 bases lying between them. CDR3 protein: CAWRLDFNYGYTF. The DNA of the CDR3 is TGTGCCTGGAGGCTAGACTTTAACTATGGCTACACCTTC.

Here the CDR3 DNA reads TGTGCCAGCAGCAACCAGGAACAAGAGACCCAGTACTTC. Amino acids: CASSNQEQETQYF. The chain has TRBV7-9 and TRBJ2-5; D call uncertain. Germline V CDR1 and CDR2: SEHNR, FQNEAQ (reference sequence). CDR3 length equals 13 residues. V lost 5 bases and J lost 2, with 9 bases in between.

The chain uses TRBV12-3 or TRBV12-4 and TRBJ2-5; TRBD2 agrees at 7 bases. J gave up 6 bases and V 4 bases, and 5 bases lay outside the gene matches. The CDR3 totals 13 residues. This CDR3 reads CASSWGGRQTQYF. CDR3 coding DNA: TGTGCCAGCAGTTGGGGAGGGCGGCAGACCCAGTACTTC.

The chain carries TRBV19 and TRBJ1-2; 12 bases fit TRBD1. The CDR3 spans 17 residues. The germline CDR1 and CDR2 sequences are LNHDA and SQIVND (reference sequence). V lost 6 bases, J lost 1 base, and 9 bases stayed unmatched. DNA for the CDR3: TGTGCCAGTAGCTCCGGGACAGGGGGCGCATTTAACTATGGCTACACCTTC. Translating gives CASSSGTGGAFNYGYTF.

The chain couples TRBV6-5 to TRBJ2-7; 7 bases are shared with TRBD2. This CDR3 spans 14 amino acids. Germline CDR1 MNHEY, CDR2 SVGAGI. Trimming at V came to 4 bases and at J to 6 bases, leaving 9 bases not matched to a gene. CDR3 coding DNA: TGTGCCAGCAGTTCCATGGCGGGAGCAATCGAGCAGTACTTC. Its translation is CASSSMAGAIEQYF.

V gene TRBV9 combines with J gene TRBJ1-1, with a tentative D call TRBD1 (6 bases). Germline loops: CDR1 SGDLS, CDR2 YYNGEE. This CDR3 has 16 amino acids. Trimming pared 0 bases from V and 1 base from J, leaving 13 bases between. The DNA of the CDR3 is TGTGCCAGCAGCGTAGAGATCAGGGGAGAGAACACTGAAGCTTTCTTT. Translation: CASSVEIRGENTEAFF.

The chain combines TRBV18 with TRBJ2-7, with D possibly matching TRBD1 (7 bases). The CDR3 covers 16 residues. V shed 4 bases and J shed 2 bases, with 18 bases lying between them. Per germline, CDR1 KGHSH and CDR2 LQKENI. The CDR3 sequence is CASSRFEARGAYEQYF. In DNA, the CDR3 is TGTGCCAGCTCACGGTTTGAGGCCAGGGGGGCCTACGAGCAGTACTTC.

This clone was recorded only once. This sequence joins TRBV6-5 and TRBJ2-7; perhaps TRBD1 as D (5 bases). V lost 2 bases, J lost 2 bases, and 16 bases lay in between. The CDR3 totals 16 residues. Germline V lookup: CDR1 MNHEY, CDR2 SVGAGI. The CDR3 region is CASSYGADLIAYEQYF. In DNA form, the CDR3 reads TGTGCCAGCAGTTACGGGGCGGACCTTATAGCCTACGAGCAGTACTTC.

This chain joins TRBV12-2 and TRBJ2-7. TRBV12-2 is given as a pseudogene. The CDR3 sequence is 15 residues long. Here the CDR3 reads CASRSDPSWVSEQYF. The CDR3 DNA sequence: TGTGCAAGTCGCTCTGACCCATCCTGGGTTTCCGAGCAGTACTTC.

This clone was seen a handful of times. This rearrangement joins TRBV30 to TRBJ1-2; D may be TRBD1 (5 bases). The CDR3 has 15 residues. Germline V gene data show CDR1 as GTSNPN and CDR2 as SVGIG (reference sequence). V was trimmed by 4 bases and J by 5 bases, leaving 20 bases between them. The CDR3, as DNA: TGTGCCTGGACCCGTCCAGGCTGGGACTTGTATGGCTACACCTTC. It encodes CAWTRPGWDLYGYTF.

The V call is TRBV5-1, the J call TRBJ2-3, with D uncertain. Germline V gene data show CDR1 as SGHRS and CDR2 as YFSETQ. The length of the CDR3 is 15 residues. V shed 0 bases and J shed 1 base, with 9 bases lying between them. The CDR3 region has the DNA TGCGCCAGCAGCTTGGACCATGCGGGCACAGATACGCAGTATTTT. Translating gives CASSLDHAGTDTQYF.

The V and J genes are TRBV12-5 and TRBJ1-6; D is undetermined. Trimming removed 2 bases at V and 0 bases at J, with 11 bases between. This CDR3 comprises 17 residues. CDR1 LGHNT and CDR2 FRNRAP come from the germline V gene. CDR3 coding DNA: TGTGCTAGTGGTTTGTTACCCGTGAGCTCCTATAATTCACCCCTCCACTTT. Translation gives CASGLLPVSSYNSPLHF.

The table lists this clone with a few counts. This rearrangement joins TRBV14 to TRBJ2-1; D ambiguous. Looked up from germline, CDR1 is SGHDN and CDR2 is FVKESK. The ends were cut back, 0 bases at V and 8 bases at J, with 23 bases in the middle. The length of the CDR3 is 18 residues. For the CDR3, the DNA is TGTGCCAGCAGCCAAGATACTTTTGCGACACGGTCTTTGGATGAGCAGTTCTTC. Amino acid sequence: CASSQDTFATRSLDEQFF.

CDR3 residues: CASSLGTGFEQYF. CDR3 DNA: TGTGCCAGCTCACTTGGGACAGGGTTTGAGCAGTACTTC. The chain employs TRBV18 and TRBJ2-7; 9 positions match TRBD1. The J segment lost 7 bases and the V segment lost 4 bases, leaving 5 bases of the junction unmatched. The germline CDR1 and CDR2 sequences are KGHSH and LQKENI. The CDR3 totals 13 residues.

The chain carries TRBV3-1 (or the pseudogene TRBV3-2) and TRBJ1-1, with D perhaps TRBD1 (5 bases). Trimming left V 0 bases short and J 5 bases short, with 16 bases between. Germline V CDR1 and CDR2: LGHDT, YNNKEL (reference sequence). The length of the CDR3 is 16 residues. CDR3 in amino acids: CASSQDVGRVWTEAFF. The CDR3 DNA reads TGTGCCAGCAGCCAAGATGTGGGCAGGGTGTGGACTGAAGCTTTCTTT.

The chain carries TRBV19 and TRBJ1-1, with D hard to call. Germline V gene data show CDR1 as LNHDA and CDR2 as SQIVND (reference sequence). This CDR3 has 12 residues. Trimming shortened V by 4 bases and J by 6 bases, and 9 bases separated the two germline ends. The CDR3, as DNA: TGTGCCAGTAGTAGAGAGTTTGCTGAAGCTTTCTTT. It is translated as CASSREFAEAFF.

The chain has TRBV7-9 and TRBJ2-3; D remains ambiguous. Trimming took off 5 bases at V and 4 bases at J, with 13 bases between the two ends. Germline values: CDR1 SEHNR, CDR2 FQNEAQ (reference sequence). CDR3 size: 14 residues. Here the CDR3 reads CASSPERAADTQYF. As DNA, the CDR3 is TGTGCCAGCAGCCCAGAACGGGCGGCAGATACGCAGTATTTT.

A few counts support this clone. This sequence joins TRBV14 and TRBJ2-4; 7 bases are a match to TRBD2. Per germline, CDR1 SGHDN and CDR2 FVKESK. Losses at the gene ends were 3 bases for V and 1 base for J; bases not matched to a gene: 12. The CDR3 spans 18 residues. The CDR3 region has the DNA TGTGCCAGCAGCCAGGGGGGGGGACTTGCCCGGGCCAAAAACATTCAGTACTTC. Translated: CASSQGGGLARAKNIQYF.

The chain couples TRBV7-8 to TRBJ1-2; D unresolved. V was cut by 4 bases and J by 3 bases, with 9 bases left in between. The length of the CDR3 is 13 residues. Germline values: CDR1 SGHVS, CDR2 FQNEAQ. The DNA for the CDR3 is TGTGCCAGCAGCTCCGGACTGGACTATGGCTACACCTTC. It specifies CASSSGLDYGYTF. The variable domain in full, completed from reference TRBV7-8 and TRBJ1-2, reads GAGVSQSPRYKVAKRGQDVALRCDPISGHVSLFWYQQALGQGPEFLTYFQNEAQLDKSGLPSDRFFAERPEGSVSTLKIQRTQQEDSAVYLCASSSGLDYGYTFGSGTRLTVV.

The chain links TRBV7-8 to TRBJ1-2; 7 bases fit TRBD1. Germline V gives CDR1 SGHVS, CDR2 FQNEAQ. Unmatched junction bases numbered 7, after V lost 5 bases and J lost 4 bases. CDR3 length equals 14 residues. In DNA form, the CDR3 reads TGTGCCAGCAGCCAACTGACAGGGTCCTATGGCTACACCTTC. Its protein is CASSQLTGSYGYTF. Variable domain in full (rest from reference TRBV7-8 and TRBJ1-2): GAGVSQSPRYKVAKRGQDVALRCDPISGHVSLFWYQQALGQGPEFLTYFQNEAQLDKSGLPSDRFFAERPEGSVSTLKIQRTQQEDSAVYLCASSQLTGSYGYTFGSGTRLTVV.

V gene TRBV19 combines with J gene TRBJ2-3, with a weak D call TRBD1 (5 bases). CDR1 and CDR2 (germline): LNHDA, SQIVND (reference sequence). V lost 4 bases and J 2 bases, leaving 13 bases between the germline ends. The CDR3 consists of 15 residues. DNA of the CDR3: TGTGCCAGTAGTACAACAGACAGTACCACAGATACGCAGTATTTT. Its translation: CASSTTDSTTDTQYF.

This rearrangement joins TRBV29-1 to TRBJ1-2, with D perhaps TRBD1 (6 bases). The CDR3 runs 11 residues. Trimming cost V 6 bases and J 4 bases, with 9 bases left between them. The V gene's germline CDR1 is SQVTM and CDR2 ANQGSEA. CDR3 DNA: TGCAGCGTGGTGACAGGCTATGGCTACACCTTC. This sequence encodes CSVVTGYGYTF. The full variable domain, its missing parts supplied by reference TRBV29-1 and TRBJ1-2, is SAVISQKPSRDICQRGTSLTIQCQVDSQVTMMFWYRQQPGQSLTLIATANQGSEATYESGFVIDKFPISRPNLTFSTLTVSNMSPEDSSIYLCSVVTGYGYTFGSGTRLTVV.

The V call is TRBV28, the J call TRBJ2-3; no clear D. Germline lookup yields CDR1 MDHEN and CDR2 SYDVKM. The CDR3 is made up of 13 amino acids. Trimming left V 4 bases short and J 4 bases short, with 9 bases between. The CDR3 spells CASSSSDADTQYF. DNA for the CDR3: TGTGCCAGCAGTTCGTCAGATGCAGATACGCAGTATTTT.

The rearrangement uses TRBV6-1 and TRBJ1-2, with D perhaps matching TRBD1 (6 bases). CDR3 length: 13 residues. V lost 1 base and J 8 bases, leaving 11 bases between the germline ends. Germline V gene lookup returns CDR1 MNHNS and CDR2 SASEGT. The CDR3 region has the DNA TGTGCCAGCAGTGAAGGGGGGGCAGGAGGCTACACCTTC. This gives the protein CASSEGGAGGYTF.

The chain recombines TRBV19 with TRBJ2-1, with D hard to call. This CDR3 is built from 13 residues. CDR1 is LNHDA, CDR2 SQIVND, per germline (reference sequence). Deletions cut 4 bases from V and 7 bases from J, with 11 bases between. The CDR3, as DNA: TGTGCCAGTAGTAGAAGAGCCTTGAATGAGCAGTTCTTC. This sequence encodes CASSRRALNEQFF.

This rearrangement joins TRBV6-5 to TRBJ1-3; a possible D gene is TRBD1 (5 bases). Germline V gives CDR1 MNHEY, CDR2 SVGAGI. This CDR3 is 14 amino acids long. Deletions cut 6 bases from V and 0 bases from J, with 9 bases between. The CDR3 coding sequence is TGTGCCAGCAGCGCCGACAGCTCTGGAAACACCATATATTTT. The encoded protein is CASSADSSGNTIYF.